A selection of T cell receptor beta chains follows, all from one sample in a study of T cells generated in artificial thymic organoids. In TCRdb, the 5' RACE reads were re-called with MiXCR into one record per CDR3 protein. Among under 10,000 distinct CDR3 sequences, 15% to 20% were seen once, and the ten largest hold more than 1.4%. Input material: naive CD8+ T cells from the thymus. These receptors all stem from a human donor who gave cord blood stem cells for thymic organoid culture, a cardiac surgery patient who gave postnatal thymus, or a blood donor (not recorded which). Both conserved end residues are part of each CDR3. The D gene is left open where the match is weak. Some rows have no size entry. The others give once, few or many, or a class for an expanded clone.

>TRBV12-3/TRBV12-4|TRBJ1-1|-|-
CAGSPTPWGTEAFF
TGTGCCGGCAGCCCGACACCTTGGGGCACGGAAGCTTTCTTT
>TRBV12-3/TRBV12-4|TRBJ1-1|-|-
CASTPSRQPLTEAFF
TGTGCCAGCACCCCCAGTCGGCAGCCCTTGACTGAAGCTTTCTTT
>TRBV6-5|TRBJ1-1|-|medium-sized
CASSPGYITEAFF
TGTGCCAGCAGCCCGGGGTACATTACTGAAGCTTTCTTT
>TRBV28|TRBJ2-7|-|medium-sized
CASSFGRGYEQYF
TGTGCCAGCAGTTTTGGCAGGGGCTACGAGCAGTACTTC
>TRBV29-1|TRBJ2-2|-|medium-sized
CSFWTFNTGELFF
TGCAGCTTTTGGACATTTAACACCGGGGAGCTGTTTTTT
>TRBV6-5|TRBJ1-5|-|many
CASSYTGTQPQHF
TGTGCCAGCAGTTATACCGGGACCCAGCCCCAGCATTTT
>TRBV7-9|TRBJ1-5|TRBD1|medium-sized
CASSFGQGRQPQHF
TGTGCCAGCAGTTTTGGACAGGGACGTCAGCCCCAGCATTTT
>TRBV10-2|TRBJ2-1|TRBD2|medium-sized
CSTVGGGAYEQFF
TGCTCCACCGTAGGCGGGGGGGCCTATGAGCAGTTCTTC
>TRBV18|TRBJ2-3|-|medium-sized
CASSPQRILALESDTQYF
TGTGCCAGCTCACCTCAAAGGATTTTGGCTCTGGAATCAGATACGCAGTATTTT
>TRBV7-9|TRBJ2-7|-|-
CASGFLGDEQYF
TGTGCCAGCGGCTTCCTGGGCGACGAGCAGTACTTC
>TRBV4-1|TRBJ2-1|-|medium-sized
CASSQVDEQFF
TGCGCCAGCAGCCAAGTCGATGAGCAGTTCTTC
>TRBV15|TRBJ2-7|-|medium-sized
CATSSMRSYEQYF
TGTGCCACCAGCAGTATGAGGTCCTACGAGCAGTACTTC
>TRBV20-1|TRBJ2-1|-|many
CSARDSLSSYNEQFF
TGCAGTGCTAGAGATTCCCTCAGCTCCTACAATGAGCAGTTCTTC
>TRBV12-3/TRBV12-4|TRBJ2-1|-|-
CASSLGSSMDEQFF
TGTGCCAGCAGTTTGGGCTCGTCTATGGATGAGCAGTTCTTC
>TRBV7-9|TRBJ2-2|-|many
CASSLGRPNTGELFF
TGTGCCAGCAGCTTAGGTCGACCGAACACCGGGGAGCTGTTTTTT
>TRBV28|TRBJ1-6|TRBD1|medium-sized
CASTSGTGGPNSPLHF
TGTGCCAGCACCTCAGGGACAGGGGGCCCTAATTCACCCCTCCACTTT
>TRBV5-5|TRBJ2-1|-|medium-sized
CASSLTPGGAGYNEQFF
TGTGCCAGCAGTCTAACTCCAGGGGGAGCGGGCTACAATGAGCAGTTCTTC
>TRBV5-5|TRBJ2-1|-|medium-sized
CASKEESAGYNEQFF
TGTGCCAGCAAGGAGGAAAGTGCGGGGTACAATGAGCAGTTCTTC
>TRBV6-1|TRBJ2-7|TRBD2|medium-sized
CASSGPRGAKSYEQYF
TGTGCCAGCAGTGGGCCGCGGGGGGCAAAATCCTACGAGCAGTACTTC
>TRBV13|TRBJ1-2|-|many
CATGPGYGYTF
TGTGCCACGGGCCCCGGCTATGGCTACACCTTC
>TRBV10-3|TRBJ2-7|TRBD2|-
CTISEPTSGRSEQYF
TGTACCATCAGTGAGCCAACTAGCGGGAGGTCGGAGCAGTACTTC
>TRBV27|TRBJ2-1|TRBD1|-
CASSSLGTGDNEQFF
TGTGCCAGCAGTTCCTTGGGGACAGGGGACAATGAGCAGTTCTTC